A selection of T cell receptor beta chains follows, all from one sample in a study of blood T cell repertoires in COVID-19. The method was immunoSEQ multiplex PCR; TCRdb's version includes in-frame clones alone and lacks a portion of them. The profile shows nearly 200,000 clones, 70% to 85% of them singletons. Sequences were obtained from peripheral blood. Receptor source: a human donor with acute or convalescent COVID-19. The donor label of this sample is uncertain. Both conserved end residues are part of each CDR3. Fields, in order: V gene, D gene, J gene, clone size, CDR3 protein, CDR3 DNA. D genes are given only for firm matches. For some rows the clone size is stated as once, few or many, or as a class when expanded; others skip it.

v_gene: TRBV10-3
d_gene: TRBD1
j_gene: TRBJ1-6
abundance: .
CDR3aa: CAISEGQGAGGSPLHF
CDR3nt: TGTGCCATCAGTGAGGGACAGGGGGCCGGGGGTTCACCCCTCCACTTT

v_gene: TRBV28
d_gene: .
j_gene: TRBJ1-1
abundance: .
CDR3aa: CASSLIGAGKNTEAFF
CDR3nt: TGTGCCAGCAGTCTAATAGGGGCAGGCAAGAACACTGAAGCTTTCTTT

v_gene: TRBV4-3
d_gene: TRBD1
j_gene: TRBJ2-3
abundance: few
CDR3aa: CASSQERTGGTDTQYF
CDR3nt: TGCGCCAGCAGCCAAGAACGGACAGGGGGCACAGATACGCAGTATTTT

v_gene: TRBV18
d_gene: .
j_gene: TRBJ2-3
abundance: few
CDR3aa: CASSLMSRFQDTQYF
CDR3nt: TGTGCCAGCTCACTCATGTCCAGGTTTCAAGATACGCAGTATTTT

v_gene: TRBV29-1
d_gene: TRBD2
j_gene: TRBJ2-3
abundance: .
CDR3aa: CSVPRGTDTQYF
CDR3nt: TGCAGCGTGCCGCGGGGGACAGATACGCAGTATTTT

v_gene: TRBV7-2
d_gene: .
j_gene: TRBJ2-7
abundance: .
CDR3aa: CASSLESSRAEQYF
CDR3nt: TGTGCCAGCAGCTTAGAATCCTCGAGGGCCGAGCAGTACTTC

v_gene: TRBV28
d_gene: .
j_gene: TRBJ1-5
abundance: .
CDR3aa: CASSPTSNQPQHF
CDR3nt: TGTGCCAGCAGCCCTACGTCAAATCAGCCCCAGCATTTT

v_gene: TRBV11-2
d_gene: .
j_gene: TRBJ1-1
abundance: .
CDR3aa: CASSWGRGWTEAFF
CDR3nt: TGTGCCAGCAGCTGGGGGAGGGGATGGACTGAAGCTTTCTTT

v_gene: TRBV14
d_gene: TRBD1
j_gene: TRBJ1-3
abundance: .
CDR3aa: CASSPGGSSGNTIYF
CDR3nt: TGTGCCAGCAGCCCAGGGGGGAGCTCTGGAAACACCATATATTTT

v_gene: TRBV27
d_gene: TRBD1
j_gene: TRBJ2-7
abundance: .
CDR3aa: CASGQTGTYEQYF
CDR3nt: TGTGCCAGCGGCCAGACAGGGACCTACGAGCAGTACTTC

v_gene: TRBV18
d_gene: .
j_gene: TRBJ1-1
abundance: once
CDR3aa: CASSPPHQGGTEAFF
CDR3nt: TGTGCCAGCTCACCACCCCACCAGGGAGGCACTGAAGCTTTCTTT

v_gene: TRBV24-1
d_gene: .
j_gene: TRBJ2-5
abundance: .
CDR3aa: CATSDATQETQYF
CDR3nt: TGTGCCACCAGTGATGCCACACAAGAGACCCAGTACTTC

v_gene: TRBV2
d_gene: .
j_gene: TRBJ2-7
abundance: .
CDR3aa: CASSNSGRAEQYF
CDR3nt: TGTGCCAGCAGTAATAGCGGACGCGCCGAGCAGTACTTC

v_gene: TRBV11-2
d_gene: TRBD2
j_gene: TRBJ2-3
abundance: .
CDR3aa: CASSLLAGSGDTQYF
CDR3nt: TGTGCCAGCAGCTTACTAGCGGGATCTGGAGATACGCAGTATTTT